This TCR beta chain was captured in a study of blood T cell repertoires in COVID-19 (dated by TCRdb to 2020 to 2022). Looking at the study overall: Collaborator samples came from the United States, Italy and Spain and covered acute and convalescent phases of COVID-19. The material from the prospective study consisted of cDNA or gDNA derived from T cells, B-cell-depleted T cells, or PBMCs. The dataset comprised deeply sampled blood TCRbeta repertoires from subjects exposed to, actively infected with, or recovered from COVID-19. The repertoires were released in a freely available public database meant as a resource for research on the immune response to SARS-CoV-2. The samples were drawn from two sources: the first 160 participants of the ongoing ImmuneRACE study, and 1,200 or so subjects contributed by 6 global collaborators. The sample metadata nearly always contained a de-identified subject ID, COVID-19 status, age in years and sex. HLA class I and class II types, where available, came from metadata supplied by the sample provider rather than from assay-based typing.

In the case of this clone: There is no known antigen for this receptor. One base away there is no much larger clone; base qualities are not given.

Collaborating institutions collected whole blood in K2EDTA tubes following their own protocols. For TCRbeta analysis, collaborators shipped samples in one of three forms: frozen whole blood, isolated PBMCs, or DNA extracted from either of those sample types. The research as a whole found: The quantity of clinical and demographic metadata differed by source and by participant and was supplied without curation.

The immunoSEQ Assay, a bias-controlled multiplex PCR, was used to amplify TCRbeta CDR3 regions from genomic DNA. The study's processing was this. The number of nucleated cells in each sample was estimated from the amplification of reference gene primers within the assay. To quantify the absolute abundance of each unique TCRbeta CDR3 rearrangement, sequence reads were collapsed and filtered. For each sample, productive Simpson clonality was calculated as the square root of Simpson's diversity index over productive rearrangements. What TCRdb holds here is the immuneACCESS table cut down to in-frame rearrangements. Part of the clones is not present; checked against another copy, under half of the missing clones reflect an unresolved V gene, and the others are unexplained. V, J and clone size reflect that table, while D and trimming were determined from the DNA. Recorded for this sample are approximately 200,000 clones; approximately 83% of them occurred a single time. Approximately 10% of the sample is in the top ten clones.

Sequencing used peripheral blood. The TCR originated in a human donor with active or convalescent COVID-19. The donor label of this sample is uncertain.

The DNA sequence is as follows: TGTGCCAGCAGTTTGGGTCAGGCGTCAGAGACCCAGTACTTC. Its protein is CASSLGQASETQYF. The V and J segments used are TRBV28 and TRBJ2-5; a confident D gene designation cannot be given. The CDR3 measures 14 amino acids from cysteine to phenylalanine. The entry retains the CDR3 DNA only, 42 bases that are in frame from base 1. Sequences MDHEN (CDR1) and SYDVKM (CDR2) are obtained from the germline V gene. The germline ends are 12 bases apart after V is trimmed by 3 bases and J by 4 bases.